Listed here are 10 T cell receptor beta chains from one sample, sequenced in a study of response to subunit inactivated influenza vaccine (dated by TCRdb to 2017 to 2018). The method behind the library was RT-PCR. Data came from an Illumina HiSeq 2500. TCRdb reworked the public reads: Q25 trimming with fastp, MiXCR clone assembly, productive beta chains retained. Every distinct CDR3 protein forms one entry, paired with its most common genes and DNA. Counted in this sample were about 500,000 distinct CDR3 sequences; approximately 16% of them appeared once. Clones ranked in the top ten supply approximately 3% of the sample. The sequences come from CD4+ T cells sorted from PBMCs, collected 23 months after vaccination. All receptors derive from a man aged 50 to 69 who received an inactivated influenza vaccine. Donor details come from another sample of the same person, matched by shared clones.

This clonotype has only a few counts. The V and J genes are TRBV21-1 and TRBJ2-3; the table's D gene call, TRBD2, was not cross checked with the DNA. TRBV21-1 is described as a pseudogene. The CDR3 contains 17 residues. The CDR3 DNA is TGTGCCAGCAGCAAAACTAATAGCGGGAGGGCCCCGGATACGCAGTATTTT. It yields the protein CASSKTNSGRAPDTQYF.

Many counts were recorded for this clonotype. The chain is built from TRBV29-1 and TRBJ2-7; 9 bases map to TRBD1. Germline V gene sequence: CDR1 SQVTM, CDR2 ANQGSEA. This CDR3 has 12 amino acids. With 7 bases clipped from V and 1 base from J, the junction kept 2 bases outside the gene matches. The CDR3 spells CSGGQGSYEQYF. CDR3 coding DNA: TGCAGCGGCGGACAGGGGTCCTACGAGCAGTACTTC.

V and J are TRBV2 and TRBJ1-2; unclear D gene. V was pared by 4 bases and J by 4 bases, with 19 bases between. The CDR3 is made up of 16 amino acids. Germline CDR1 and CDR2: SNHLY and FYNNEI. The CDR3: CASSAWQTPSGYGYTF. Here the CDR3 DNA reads TGTGCCAGCAGTGCCTGGCAGACCCCCTCGGGCTATGGCTACACCTTC.

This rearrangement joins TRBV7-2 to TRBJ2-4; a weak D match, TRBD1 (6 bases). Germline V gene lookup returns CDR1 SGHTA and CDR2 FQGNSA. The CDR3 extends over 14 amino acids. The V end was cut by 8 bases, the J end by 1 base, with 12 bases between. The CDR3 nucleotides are TGTGCCAGCCATGGACAGTCTGCCAAAAACATTCAGTACTTC. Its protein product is CASHGQSAKNIQYF.

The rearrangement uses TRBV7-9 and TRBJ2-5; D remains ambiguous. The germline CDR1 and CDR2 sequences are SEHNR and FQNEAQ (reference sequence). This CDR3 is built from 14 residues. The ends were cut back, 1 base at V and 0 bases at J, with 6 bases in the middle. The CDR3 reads CASSLGSYQETQYF. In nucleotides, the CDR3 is TGTGCCAGCAGCTTAGGGTCGTACCAAGAGACCCAGTACTTC.

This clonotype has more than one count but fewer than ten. The CDR3, as DNA: TGTGCCAGCAGCTCGGGGACACCAACACAGTCCTACGAGCAGTACTTC. Protein: CASSSGTPTQSYEQYF. The chain has TRBV11-2 and TRBJ2-7, with TRBD1 as a possible D gene (6 bases). CDR1 is SGHAT, CDR2 FQNNGV, per germline. The CDR3 runs 16 residues. V gave up 4 bases and J gave up 1 base, with 17 bases separating them.

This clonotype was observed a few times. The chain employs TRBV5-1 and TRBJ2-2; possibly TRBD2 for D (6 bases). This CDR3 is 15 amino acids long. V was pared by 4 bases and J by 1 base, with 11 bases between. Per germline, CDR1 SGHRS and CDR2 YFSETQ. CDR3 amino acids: CASSPPGGNTGELFF. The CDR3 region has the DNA TGCGCCAGCAGCCCGCCCGGGGGGAACACCGGGGAGCTGTTTTTT.

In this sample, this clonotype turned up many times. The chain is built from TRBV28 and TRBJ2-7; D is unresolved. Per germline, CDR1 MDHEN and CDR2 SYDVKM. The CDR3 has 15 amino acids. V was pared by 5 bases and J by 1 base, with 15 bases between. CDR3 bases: TGTGCCAGCAGTCCATTAGCCATCCTATCCTACGAGCAGTACTTC. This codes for CASSPLAILSYEQYF.

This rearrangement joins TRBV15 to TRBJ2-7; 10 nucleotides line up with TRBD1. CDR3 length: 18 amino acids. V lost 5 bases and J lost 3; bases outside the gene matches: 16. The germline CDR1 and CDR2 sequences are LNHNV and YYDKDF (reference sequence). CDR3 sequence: CATSSRGRDRGGVYEQYF. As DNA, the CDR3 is TGTGCCACCAGCTCGAGAGGCCGGGACAGGGGAGGTGTCTACGAGCAGTACTTC.

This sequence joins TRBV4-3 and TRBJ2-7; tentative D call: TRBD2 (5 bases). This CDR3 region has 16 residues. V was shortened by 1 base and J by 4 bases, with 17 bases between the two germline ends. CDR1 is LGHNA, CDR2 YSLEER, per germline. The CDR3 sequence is CASSQGPPAGTYEQYF. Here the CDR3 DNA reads TGCGCCAGCAGCCAAGGACCTCCCGCGGGTACGTACGAGCAGTACTTC.